This entry lists 28 T cell receptor beta chains sequenced from one sample in a study of blood T cells in healthy people across ages. A sample-barcoded 5' primer and a J-beta primer mix were used in a second PCR of roughly 7 to 11 cycles. TCRdb analysed the 5' RACE reads with MiXCR anew, one entry per CDR3 protein. Among about 1.5 million distinct CDR3 sequences listed, less than 45% were seen once. The source material was blood. The receptors here all came from a woman younger than 35 in good health.

The sample holds one count of this clonotype. The CDR3 bases are TGTGCCATCAGTGGGGCAGGGACAGCCGACGAGCAGTACTTC. It encodes CAISGAGTADEQYF. The chain carries TRBV10-3 and TRBJ2-7; 7 positions match TRBD1. With V trimmed by 4 bases and J by 5 bases, 8 bases remained unmatched. The V gene's germline CDR1 is ENHRY and CDR2 SYGVKD. The CDR3 has 14 residues.

This clonotype was detected only a few times. The chain is built from TRBV6-5 and TRBJ1-2, with TRBD1 as a possible D gene (6 bases). The CDR3 contains 21 residues. The V gene's germline CDR1 is MNHEY and CDR2 SVGAGI. The V end was cut by 0 bases, the J end by 0 bases, with 26 bases between. The CDR3 DNA reads TGTGCCAGCAGTTACTCGACAGGCCCCCGAGGGAGCGGGACATCTAACTATGGCTACACCTTC. As protein: CASSYSTGPRGSGTSNYGYTF.

This clonotype occurred once. The gene calls are TRBV29-1 and TRBJ1-1; D not certain. Germline-derived CDR1 and CDR2 are SQVTM and ANQGSEA. The CDR3 totals 13 residues. The V end lost 6 bases, the J end lost 0 bases, and 11 bases lay between the germline ends. For the CDR3, the DNA is TGCAGCGTCACGTTTGGATTGAACACTGAAGCTTTCTTT. This translates into CSVTFGLNTEAFF.

This sequence joins TRBV5-1 and TRBJ1-2; TRBD1 might be the D (5 bases). Germline loops: CDR1 SGHRS, CDR2 YFSETQ. The CDR3 is 13 amino acids. The V end was cut by 0 bases, the J end by 6 bases, with 9 bases between. The CDR3 loop reads CASSLETAHGYTF. Here the CDR3 DNA reads TGCGCCAGCAGCTTGGAGACAGCCCATGGCTACACCTTC. The full variable domain, its missing parts supplied by reference TRBV5-1 and TRBJ1-2, is KAGVTQTPRYLIKTRGQQVTLSCSPISGHRSVSWYQQTPGQGLQFLFEYFSETQRNKGNFPGRFSGRQFSNSRSEMNVSTLELGDSALYLCASSLETAHGYTFGSGTRLTVV.

The chain has TRBV29-1 and TRBJ1-2; TRBD1 agrees at 9 bases. CDR3 length: 14 amino acids. The J segment lost 8 bases and the V segment lost 7 bases, leaving 14 bases of the junction unmatched. Per the germline V gene, CDR1 is SQVTM and CDR2 is ANQGSEA. CDR3 sequence (DNA): TGCAGCGCGACCCCCACAGGGGGCAAGGGAGGCTACACCTTC. This translates into CSATPTGGKGGYTF.

The rearrangement joins TRBV12-3 or TRBV12-4 to TRBJ1-2; D gene ambiguous. V was pared by 4 bases and J by 6 bases, with 15 bases between. CDR3 size: 14 residues. The CDR3 DNA reads TGTGCCAGCAGTTCCCGGGAGGCACAAGATGGCTACACCTTC. It is translated as CASSSREAQDGYTF.

The V gene is TRBV5-1, the J gene TRBJ2-3; possibly TRBD2 for D (5 bases). The germline V gene has CDR1 SGHRS and CDR2 YFSETQ. The CDR3 loop spans 13 amino acids. The germline V and J ends were trimmed by 4 bases and 6 bases, with 12 bases remaining between them. The CDR3 loop is CASSPLQRDTQYF. CDR3 coding DNA: TGCGCCAGCAGCCCGCTACAGCGGGATACGCAGTATTTT.

The rearrangement joins TRBV20-1 to TRBJ2-1; TRBD2 matches 9 bases. This CDR3 comprises 14 residues. The junction had 12 bases not matched to a gene; V was cut back by 5 bases and J by 10 bases. Germline CDR1 reads DFQATT; CDR2 reads SNEGSKA (reference sequence). The CDR3 DNA reads TGCAGTGCTCATCCGACTAGCGGATGGAACGAGCAGTTCTTC. Translating it yields CSAHPTSGWNEQFF.

The V gene is TRBV4-3, the J gene TRBJ1-4; D possibly corresponds to TRBD1 (5 bases). Trimming stripped 0 bases from V and 13 bases from J, with 18 bases between. Germline CDR1 and CDR2: LGHNA and YSLEER. The CDR3 is made up of 15 amino acids. The DNA for the CDR3 is TGCGCCAGCAGCCAAGATTCGGGACCAGGCATAATACTGTTTTTT. This gives the protein CASSQDSGPGIILFF.

J is TRBJ2-1 and V is TRBV21-1; TRBD1 reflects the table's D call only, with no check against the DNA. TRBV21-1 corresponds to a pseudogene. The length of the CDR3 is 17 residues. Here the CDR3 DNA reads TGTGCCAGCAGCAAAGCTTGGGGGGTTATACGGTACAATGAGCAGTTCTTC. Translating gives CASSKAWGVIRYNEQFF.

This clonotype was counted between two and nine times. This CDR3 reads CASSVNTGGGQETQYF. In DNA form, the CDR3 reads TGTGCCAGCAGCGTAAATACAGGGGGAGGCCAAGAGACCCAGTACTTC. This chain links TRBV9 with TRBJ2-5, with 8 bases lining up with TRBD1. The V gene's germline CDR1 is SGDLS and CDR2 YYNGEE. This CDR3 is built from 16 residues. Trimming took 1 base from V and 1 from J; bases not matched to a gene: 6.

This chain links TRBV27 with TRBJ2-3; the match to TRBD2 covers 9 bases. V lost 3 bases and J lost 2; bases outside the gene matches: 12. The CDR3 loop spans 18 amino acids. Germline V gene lookup returns CDR1 MNHEY and CDR2 SMNVEV (reference sequence). The CDR3 loop is CASSLWGIRGRDTDTQYF. The CDR3 bases are TGTGCCAGCAGTTTGTGGGGGATTCGCGGGAGGGACACAGATACGCAGTATTTT.

This clonotype has just a few counts. The chain combines TRBV20-1 with TRBJ2-1; the match to TRBD2 covers 12 bases. CDR3 size: 19 residues. The V gene's germline CDR1 is DFQATT and CDR2 SNEGSKA (reference sequence). The junction had 12 bases not matched to a gene; V was cut back by 3 bases and J by 0 bases. CDR3 sequence reads: CSARPGTSGPRSSYNEQFF. CDR3 in DNA: TGCAGTGCTAGGCCTGGGACTAGCGGGCCCCGGAGCTCCTACAATGAGCAGTTCTTC.

This clonotype was seen only a few times. The J gene is TRBJ1-2, the V gene TRBV28, with D perhaps matching TRBD1 (6 bases). The CDR3 totals 13 residues. Deletions cut 5 bases from V and 7 bases from J, with 14 bases between. Germline V gene lookup returns CDR1 MDHEN and CDR2 SYDVKM. CDR3 sequence reads: CASSKQGFGGYTF. DNA for the CDR3: TGTGCCAGCAGTAAACAGGGTTTCGGTGGCTACACCTTC.

The gene calls are TRBV18 and TRBJ2-3, with a weak D call TRBD2 (6 bases). Trimming pared 3 bases from V and 0 bases from J, leaving 13 bases between. The CDR3 is 16 residues long. Germline lookup yields CDR1 KGHSH and CDR2 LQKENI. CDR3 DNA: TGTGCCAGCTCACCGACTAGACCTCATAGCACAGATACGCAGTATTTT. Its protein product is CASSPTRPHSTDTQYF.

The chain employs TRBV7-2 and TRBJ2-5; D call uncertain. The CDR3 length is 14 residues. Germline CDR1 is SGHTA and CDR2 is FQGNSA. Deletions cut 1 base from V and 5 bases from J, with 11 bases between. Here the CDR3 DNA reads TGTGCCAGCAGCTTAGAAGTTCTGGGCGAGACCCAGTACTTC. Encoded protein: CASSLEVLGETQYF.

V and J are TRBV6-4 and TRBJ1-1; TRBD1 agrees at 7 bases. The germline gives CDR1 MRHNA, CDR2 SNTAGT. This CDR3 is built from 16 residues. J gave up 2 bases and V 4 bases, and 10 bases lay outside the gene matches. The CDR3 is CASSALPRGSNTEAFF. The CDR3 region has the DNA TGTGCCAGCAGTGCCCTTCCCAGGGGGAGCAACACTGAAGCTTTCTTT.

V usage is TRBV10-3 and J usage is TRBJ1-5; unclear D gene. Germline loops: CDR1 ENHRY, CDR2 SYGVKD. V was pared by 7 bases and J by 3 bases, with 1 base between. The CDR3 contains 10 residues. The CDR3 loop reads CAIINQPQHF. The CDR3 DNA reads TGTGCCATCATCAATCAGCCCCAGCATTTT.

The CDR3 bases are TGCAGTGCTTTCCCAGCGGGAGCGGTCTACAATGAGCAGTTCTTC. Protein product: CSAFPAGAVYNEQFF. The J gene is TRBJ2-1, the V gene TRBV20-1, with 8 bases fitting TRBD2. CDR3 length: 15 residues. V lost 5 bases and J lost 3; bases outside the gene matches: 9. The germline V gene encodes CDR1 DFQATT and CDR2 SNEGSKA (reference sequence).

The chain employs TRBV4-1 and TRBJ2-7; D unresolved. V was cut by 4 bases and J by 7 bases, with 23 bases left in between. In germline, CDR1 is MGHRA, CDR2 YSYEKL. This CDR3 comprises 16 residues. This CDR3 reads CASSLRALNRYNEQYF. In nucleotides, the CDR3 is TGCGCCAGCAGCCTCCGGGCCCTGAATCGATACAATGAGCAGTACTTC.

This clonotype was counted ten times or more. V gene TRBV24-1 combines with J gene TRBJ2-3; D uncertain. This CDR3 contains 16 residues. Germline values: CDR1 KGHDR, CDR2 SFDVKD. V was clipped by 3 bases and J by 0 bases, with 12 bases between them. As DNA, the CDR3 is TGTGCCACCAGTGATCCCGACGGCACTAGCACAGATACGCAGTATTTT. Translation gives CATSDPDGTSTDTQYF.

This clonotype has at least ten counts. The chain has TRBV29-1 and TRBJ1-1; the D gene is possibly TRBD1 (5 bases). This CDR3 spans 13 amino acids. Deletions cut 6 bases from V and 0 bases from J, with 11 bases between. Looked up from germline, CDR1 is SQVTM and CDR2 is ANQGSEA. In DNA form, the CDR3 reads TGCAGCGTCCGGGGCAGATTGAACACTGAAGCTTTCTTT. The encoded protein is CSVRGRLNTEAFF.

A few counts support this clonotype. This sequence joins TRBV7-2 and TRBJ1-5; 7 bases match TRBD1. This CDR3 spans 14 amino acids. Germline CDR1 is SGHTA and CDR2 is FQGNSA. V shed 4 bases and J 4 bases; nucleotides not matched to a gene: 4. The CDR3 DNA follows: TGTGCCAGCAGCTCTGGGACAGCTAATCAGCCCCAGCATTTT. Residues: CASSSGTANQPQHF.

The table lists this clonotype with a few counts. The V and J genes are TRBV11-2 and TRBJ1-2; D is unclear. The CDR3 is 14 residues long. Germline CDR1 reads SGHAT; CDR2 reads FQNNGV. With 5 bases removed from V and 4 bases from J, the gap between germline ends came to 14 bases. CDR3 DNA: TGTGCCAGCAGCGTGGCGGGGTTCCCCTATGGCTACACCTTC. It translates to CASSVAGFPYGYTF.

The chain combines TRBV30 with TRBJ2-3; D perhaps matches TRBD1 (6 bases). The germline V gene has CDR1 GTSNPN and CDR2 SVGIG (reference sequence). The V end lost 1 base, the J end lost 6 bases, and 11 bases lay between the germline ends. The CDR3 totals 13 residues. In DNA form, the CDR3 reads TGTGCCTGGAGTGAAGCAGGGGTGGATACGCAGTATTTT. Translation: CAWSEAGVDTQYF.

This clonotype has just a few counts. The chain links TRBV7-2 to TRBJ2-2; 7 nucleotides align to TRBD1. This CDR3 region has 13 residues. Germline CDR1 SGHTA, CDR2 FQGNSA. J gave up 6 bases and V 5 bases, and 3 bases lay outside the gene matches. The CDR3, as DNA: TGTGCCAGCAGCCGACAGGGTTCCGGGGAGCTGTTTTTT. Its translation is CASSRQGSGELFF.

The V call is TRBV6-2 or TRBV6-3, the J call TRBJ2-7, with D unclear. The CDR3 is 14 residues long. Trimming pared 2 bases from V and 6 bases from J, leaving 14 bases between. Germline V gene data show CDR1 as MNHEY and CDR2 as SVGEGT. The CDR3, as DNA: TGTGCCAGCAGTTACAGAACAGCCGTACTCGAGCAGTACTTC. Translated: CASSYRTAVLEQYF.

This chain links TRBV20-1 with TRBJ2-7; D is possibly TRBD1 (5 bases). This CDR3 has 13 amino acids. Between the trimmed V and J ends, which lost 2 bases and 3 bases, there was a span of 11 bases. CDR1 and CDR2 from the germline V gene are DFQATT and SNEGSKA (reference sequence). CDR3 nucleotides: TGCAGTGCTAGAAACAGGCTAGACTACGAGCAGTACTTC. This gives the protein CSARNRLDYEQYF.